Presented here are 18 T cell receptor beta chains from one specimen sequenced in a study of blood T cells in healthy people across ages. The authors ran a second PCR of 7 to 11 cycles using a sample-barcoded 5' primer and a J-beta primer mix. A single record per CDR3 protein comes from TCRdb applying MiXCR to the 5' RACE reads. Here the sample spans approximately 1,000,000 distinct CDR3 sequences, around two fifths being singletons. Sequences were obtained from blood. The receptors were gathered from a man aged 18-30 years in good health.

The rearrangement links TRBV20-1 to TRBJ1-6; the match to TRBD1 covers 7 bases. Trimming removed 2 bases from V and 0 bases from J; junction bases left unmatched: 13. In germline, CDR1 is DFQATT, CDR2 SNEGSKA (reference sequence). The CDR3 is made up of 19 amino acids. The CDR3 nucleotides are TGCAGTGCTAGACCCGGGACAGTCGCATCGAACTCCTATAATTCACCCCTCCACTTT. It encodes CSARPGTVASNSYNSPLHF.

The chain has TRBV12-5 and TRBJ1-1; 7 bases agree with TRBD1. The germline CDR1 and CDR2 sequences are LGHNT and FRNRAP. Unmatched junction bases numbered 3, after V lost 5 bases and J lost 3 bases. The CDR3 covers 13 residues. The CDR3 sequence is CASGITGDTEAFF. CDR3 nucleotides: TGTGCTAGTGGTATCACAGGGGACACTGAAGCTTTCTTT. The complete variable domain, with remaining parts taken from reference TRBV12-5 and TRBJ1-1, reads DARVTQTPRHKVTEMGQEVTMRCQPILGHNTVFWYRQTMMQGLELLAYFRNRAPLDDSGMPKDRFSAEMPDATLATLKIQPSEPRDSAVYFCASGITGDTEAFFGQGTRLTVV.

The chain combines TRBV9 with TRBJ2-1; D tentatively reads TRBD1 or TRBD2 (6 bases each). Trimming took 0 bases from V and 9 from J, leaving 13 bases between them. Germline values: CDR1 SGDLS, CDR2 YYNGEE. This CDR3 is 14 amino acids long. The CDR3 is CASSVERGLGEQFF. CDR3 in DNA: TGTGCCAGCAGCGTAGAACGGGGGCTGGGTGAGCAGTTCTTC.

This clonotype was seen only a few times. DNA for the CDR3: TGTGCCAGCAGCTACGGACAGGGATCCTCTGAAGCTTTCTTT. It is translated as CASSYGQGSSEAFF. The chain couples TRBV28 to TRBJ1-1; 8 bases line up with TRBD1. V trimming: 6 bases; J trimming: 6 bases; junction bases outside the gene matches: 9. This CDR3 is 14 amino acids long. Per germline, CDR1 MDHEN and CDR2 SYDVKM.

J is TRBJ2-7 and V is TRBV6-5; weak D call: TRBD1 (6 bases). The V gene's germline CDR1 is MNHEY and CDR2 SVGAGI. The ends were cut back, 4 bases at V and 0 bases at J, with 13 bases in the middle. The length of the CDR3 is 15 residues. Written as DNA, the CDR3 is TGTGCCAGCAGTTTACGGGACACCATCTCCTACGAGCAGTACTTC. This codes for CASSLRDTISYEQYF.

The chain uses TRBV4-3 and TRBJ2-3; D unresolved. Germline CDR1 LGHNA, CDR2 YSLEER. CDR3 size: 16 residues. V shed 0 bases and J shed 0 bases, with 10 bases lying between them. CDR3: CASSQDGATSTDTQYF. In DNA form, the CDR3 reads TGCGCCAGCAGCCAAGATGGCGCGACTAGCACAGATACGCAGTATTTT.

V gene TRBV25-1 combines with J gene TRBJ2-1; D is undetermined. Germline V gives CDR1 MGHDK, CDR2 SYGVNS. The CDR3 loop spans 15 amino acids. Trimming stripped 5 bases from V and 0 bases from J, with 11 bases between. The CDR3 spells CASSPGFSSYNEQFF. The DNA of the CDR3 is TGTGCCAGCAGTCCTGGTTTTAGCTCCTACAATGAGCAGTTCTTC.

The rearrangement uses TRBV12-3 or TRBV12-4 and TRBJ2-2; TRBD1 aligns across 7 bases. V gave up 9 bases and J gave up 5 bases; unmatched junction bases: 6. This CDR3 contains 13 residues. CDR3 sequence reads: CASTGVITGELFF. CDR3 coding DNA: TGTGCCAGTACAGGGGTGATAACCGGGGAGCTGTTTTTT.

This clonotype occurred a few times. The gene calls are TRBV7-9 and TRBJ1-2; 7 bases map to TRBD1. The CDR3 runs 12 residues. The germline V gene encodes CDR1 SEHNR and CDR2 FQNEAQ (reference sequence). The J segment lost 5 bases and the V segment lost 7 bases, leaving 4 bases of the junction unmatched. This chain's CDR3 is CASTQGFYGYTF. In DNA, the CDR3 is TGTGCCAGCACACAGGGGTTTTATGGCTACACCTTC.

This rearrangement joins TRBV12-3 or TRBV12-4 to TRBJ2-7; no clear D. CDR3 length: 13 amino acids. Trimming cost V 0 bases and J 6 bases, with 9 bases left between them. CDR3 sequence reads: CASSLALGFEQYF. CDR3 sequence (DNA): TGTGCCAGCAGTTTAGCGTTGGGGTTCGAGCAGTACTTC.

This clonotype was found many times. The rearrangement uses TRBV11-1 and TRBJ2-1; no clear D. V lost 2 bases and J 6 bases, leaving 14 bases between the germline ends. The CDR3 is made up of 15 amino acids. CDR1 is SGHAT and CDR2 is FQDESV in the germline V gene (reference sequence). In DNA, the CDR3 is TGTGCCAGCAGCTTAACGACACAGCCGACCAATGAGCAGTTCTTC. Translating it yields CASSLTTQPTNEQFF.

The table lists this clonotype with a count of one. CDR3 in DNA: TGTGCCAGCAGCCAAGATCCAGCGGGGTCAGCAACAAATACGCAGTATTTT. It codes for CASSQDPAGSATNTQYF. The rearrangement uses TRBV4-2 and TRBJ2-3; 7 bases line up with TRBD2. This CDR3 region has 17 residues. Unmatched junction bases numbered 13, after V lost 0 bases and J lost 7 bases. Per the germline V gene, CDR1 is LGHNA and CDR2 is YNFKEQ.

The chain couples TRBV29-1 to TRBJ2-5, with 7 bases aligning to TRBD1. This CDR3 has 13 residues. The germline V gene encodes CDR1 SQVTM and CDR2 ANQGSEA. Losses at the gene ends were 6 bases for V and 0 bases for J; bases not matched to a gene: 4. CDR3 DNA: TGCAGCGTAGAGGGACAGTACCAAGAGACCCAGTACTTC. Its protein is CSVEGQYQETQYF.

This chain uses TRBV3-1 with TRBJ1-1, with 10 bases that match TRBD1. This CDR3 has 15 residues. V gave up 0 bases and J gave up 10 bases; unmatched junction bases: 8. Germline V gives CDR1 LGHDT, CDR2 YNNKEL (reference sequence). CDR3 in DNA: TGTGCCAGCAGCCAAGATCTAAGGACAGGGGGGGGAGCTTTCTTT. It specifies CASSQDLRTGGGAFF.

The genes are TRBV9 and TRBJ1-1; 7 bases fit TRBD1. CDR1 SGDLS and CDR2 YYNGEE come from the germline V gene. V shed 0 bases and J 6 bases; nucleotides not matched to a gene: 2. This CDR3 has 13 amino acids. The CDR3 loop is CASSVGDRAEAFF. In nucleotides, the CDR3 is TGTGCCAGCAGCGTAGGAGACAGGGCTGAAGCTTTCTTT.

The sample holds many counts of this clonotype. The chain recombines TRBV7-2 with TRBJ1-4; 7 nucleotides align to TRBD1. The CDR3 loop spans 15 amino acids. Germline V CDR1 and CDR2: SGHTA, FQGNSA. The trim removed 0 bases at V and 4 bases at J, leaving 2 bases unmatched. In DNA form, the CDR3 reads TGTGCCAGCAGCTTAGCGGCAGGGGGTAATGAAAAACTGTTTTTT. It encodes CASSLAAGGNEKLFF.

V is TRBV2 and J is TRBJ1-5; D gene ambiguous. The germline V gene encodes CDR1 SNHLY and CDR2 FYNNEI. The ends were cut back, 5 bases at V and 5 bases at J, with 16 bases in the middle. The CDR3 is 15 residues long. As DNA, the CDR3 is TGTGCCAGCAGTCCCCCGGAAACTGGGGATCAGCCCCAGCATTTT. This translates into CASSPPETGDQPQHF.

The CDR3 nucleotides are TGTGCCAGCAGTTACTCTTTGGGATCCTCAAACTATGGCTACACCTTC. It yields the protein CASSYSLGSSNYGYTF. The rearrangement joins TRBV6-2 or TRBV6-3 to TRBJ1-2; no clear D gene. CDR1 is MNHEY and CDR2 is SVGEGT in the germline V gene. Between the trimmed V and J ends, which lost 0 bases and 2 bases, there was a span of 13 bases. CDR3 length: 16 residues.